This TCR beta chain was retrieved from a study of beta chain features in type 1 diabetes. General study results and limits: For type 1 diabetes patients, VDJ junctions showed fewer insertions and more deletions. Among patients with Type 1 diabetes, TCRB CDR3s were moderately but significantly shorter in every one of the four CD4+ subsets.

As every portion of the isolated RNA was reverse transcribed, the sequencing read expressed TCRB transcripts. The method was immunoSEQ multiplex PCR; TCRdb's version includes in-frame clones alone and lacks a portion of them. The top ten clones hold around 0.65% of a sample with fewer than 200,000 clones, around 8% of them seen once. Of note for this clone: The antigen is not known.

The source material was central memory CD4+ T cells from blood. The clonotype comes from a man aged 18-30 years in good health.

The CDR3 region has the DNA TGTGCCAGCAGTAGCCGTTCTAGCACAGATACGCAGTATTTT. Its translation is CASSSRSSTDTQYF. The chain combines TRBV2 with TRBJ2-3; D not certain. This CDR3 region has 14 residues. CDR1 and CDR2 from the germline V gene are SNHLY and FYNNEI. V lost 5 bases to trimming and J lost 0 bases, with 9 bases between them. The full variable domain, rest sourced from reference TRBV2 and TRBJ2-3, is EPEVTQTPSHQVTQMGQEVILRCVPISNHLYFYWYRQILGQKVEFLVSFYNNEISEKSEIFDDQFSVERPDGSNFTLKIRSTKLEDSAMYFCASSSRSSTDTQYFGPGTRLTVL.